Given below is one T cell receptor beta chain in context. Its specificity is unknown. At collection, donors were nominally healthy, but unrecorded immune exposures were probable. This entry is derived from a study of cytomegalovirus exposure and HLA in healthy donors. Overall study findings and caveats: Across all donors, roughly uniform sequencing depth was an assumption of the presence/absence analyses. A cluster of highly shared sequence variants was likely a sequencing artifact. For TCR beta chains, V- and J-gene trimming was later linked to a missense DCLRE1C variant.

The PCR contained 60 Vbeta and 13 Jbeta primers. Method: immunoSEQ multiplex PCR; TCRdb's copy keeps in-frame clones and lacks some. The table includes approximately 140,000 clones, about 80% detected once. V was trimmed by 1 base and J by 3 bases, leaving 16 bases between them. Germline-derived CDR1 and CDR2 are SGHDN and FVKESK. This CDR3 spans 16 amino acids. Sequencing was performed on PBMCs. The receptor was isolated from a woman aged 45-60 years in good health and CMV-seronegative. J is TRBJ2-7 and V is TRBV14; D possibly corresponds to TRBD1 (6 bases). This CDR3 is CASSQARGREVYEQYF. Written as DNA, the CDR3 is TGTGCCAGCAGCCAAGCAAGGGGGAGAGAAGTCTACGAGCAGTACTTC.